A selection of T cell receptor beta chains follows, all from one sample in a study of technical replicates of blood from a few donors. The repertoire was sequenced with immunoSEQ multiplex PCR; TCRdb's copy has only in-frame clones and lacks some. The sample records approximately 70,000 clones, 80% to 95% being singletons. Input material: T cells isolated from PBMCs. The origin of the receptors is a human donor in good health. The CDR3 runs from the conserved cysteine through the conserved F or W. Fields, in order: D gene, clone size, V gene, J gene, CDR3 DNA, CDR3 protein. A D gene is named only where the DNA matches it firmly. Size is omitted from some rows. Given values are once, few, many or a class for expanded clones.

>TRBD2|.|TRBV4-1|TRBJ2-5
TGCGCCAGCTCAAAGCCGGGGGAGGGAAGAAGGGAGACCCAGTACTTC
CASSKPGEGRRETQYF
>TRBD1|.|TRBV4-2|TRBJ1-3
TGTGCCAGCAGCCAAGATCATGAGACAGGGTATGGAAACACCATATATTTT
CASSQDHETGYGNTIYF
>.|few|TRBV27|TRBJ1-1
TGTGCCAGCAGTTTGTCCCAATTCAACACTGAAGCTTTCTTT
CASSLSQFNTEAFF
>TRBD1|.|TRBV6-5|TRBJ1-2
TGTGCCAGCAGTACCCCCGGGACAGTGAGGTCTGGCTACACCTTC
CASSTPGTVRSGYTF
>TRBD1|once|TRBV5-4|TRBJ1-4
TGTGCCAGCAGCCCCGTTGGGACAGTGAATGAAAAACTGTTTTTT
CASSPVGTVNEKLFF
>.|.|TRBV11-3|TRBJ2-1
TGTGCCAGCAGCACAGGGTACTACAATGAGCAGTTCTTC
CASSTGYYNEQFF
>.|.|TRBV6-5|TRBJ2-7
TGTGCCAGCAAGGCGGGCGGTAGTAGCTCCTACGAGCAGTACTTC
CASKAGGSSSYEQYF
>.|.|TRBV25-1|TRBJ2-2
TGTGCCAGCAGTGAATATAACGGGATCGCGAACACCGGGGAGCTGTTTTTT
CASSEYNGIANTGELFF
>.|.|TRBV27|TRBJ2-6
TGTGCCAGCAGTCCCCTAGCGAGTCAGGCCAACGTCCTGACTTTC
CASSPLASQANVLTF
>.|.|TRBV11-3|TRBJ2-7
TGTGCCAGCAGCGTGGGGAGCTCCTACGAGCAGTACTTC
CASSVGSSYEQYF
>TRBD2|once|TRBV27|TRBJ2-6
TGTGCCAGCAGTTTCCTACTAGCGGTTAGCTCTGGGGCCAACGTCCTGACTTTC
CASSFLLAVSSGANVLTF
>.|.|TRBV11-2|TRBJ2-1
TGTGCCAGCAGCCGGATAGCGGACGAGGTCTACAATGAGCAGTTCTTC
CASSRIADEVYNEQFF
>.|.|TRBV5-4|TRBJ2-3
TGTGCCAGCAGCTTGGACTTCTCCACAGATACGCAGTATTTT
CASSLDFSTDTQYF
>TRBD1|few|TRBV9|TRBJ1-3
TGTGCCAGCAGCGCAGGGACAGGGAAGGGAAACACCATATATTTT
CASSAGTGKGNTIYF
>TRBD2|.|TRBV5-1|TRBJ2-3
TGCGCCAGCAGCTTACAACTAGCGGGAGTTGTGGATACGCAGTATTTT
CASSLQLAGVVDTQYF
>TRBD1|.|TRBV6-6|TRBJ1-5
TGTGCCAGCAGTTACGGACAGGGTCAGCCCCAGCATTTT
CASSYGQGQPQHF
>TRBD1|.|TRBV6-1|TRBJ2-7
TGTGCCAGCAGTCCCCGGACAGGCTACGAGCAGTACTTC
CASSPRTGYEQYF
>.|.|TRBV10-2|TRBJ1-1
TGCGCCAGCAGTCAGAACACTGAAGCTTTCTTT
CASSQNTEAFF
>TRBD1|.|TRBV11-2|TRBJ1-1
TGTGCCAGCACCCGCAGAGGGACAGCCGGCACTGAAGCTTTCTTT
CASTRRGTAGTEAFF
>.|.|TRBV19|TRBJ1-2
TGTGCCAGTAGTATAGACAGGGTCAACTATGGCTACACCTTC
CASSIDRVNYGYTF
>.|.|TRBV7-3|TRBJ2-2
TGTGCCAGCAGCTTAGGGACTCCAAACACCGGGGAGCTGTTTTTT
CASSLGTPNTGELFF
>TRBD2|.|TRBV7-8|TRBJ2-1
TGTGCCAGCAGCCAAAGGGTAGCGGGAGAAAGACCCTACAATGAGCAGTTCTTC
CASSQRVAGERPYNEQFF
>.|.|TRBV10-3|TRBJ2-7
TGTGCCATCAGTGATGACAGGACCTACGAGCAGTACTTC
CAISDDRTYEQYF
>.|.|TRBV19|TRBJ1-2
TGTGCCAGTAGTTACCAGGGGACAAACTATGGCTACACCTTC
CASSYQGTNYGYTF
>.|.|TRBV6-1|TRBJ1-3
TGTGCCAGCCCTCAGAGCGAAGGAGCTGGAAACACCATATATTTT
CASPQSEGAGNTIYF
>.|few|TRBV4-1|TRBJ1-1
TGCGCCAGCAGCCAAGATGGGAATGGGGCGACTGAAGCTTTCTTT
CASSQDGNGATEAFF
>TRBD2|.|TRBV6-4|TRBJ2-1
TGTGCCAGCAGTGACTTAGCGGGAGGGAACAATGAGCAGTTCTTC
CASSDLAGGNNEQFF
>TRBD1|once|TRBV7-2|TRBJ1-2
TGTGCCAGCAGCCAGTCGGGACAGGGCGGGGGCTATGGCTACACCTTC
CASSQSGQGGGYGYTF
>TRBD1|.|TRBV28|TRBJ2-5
TGTGCCAGCAGTCCGGGACAGGGTCTCCAGTACTTC
CASSPGQGLQYF
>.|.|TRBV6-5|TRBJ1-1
TGTGCCAGCAGAGAGATAACAGGTCGCACTGAAGCTTTCTTT
CASREITGRTEAFF
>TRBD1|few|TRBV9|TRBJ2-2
TGTGCCAGCAGCGTTGGGACAGGTTTCGCCGGGGAGCTGTTTTTT
CASSVGTGFAGELFF
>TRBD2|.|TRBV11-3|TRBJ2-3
TGTGCCAGCAGCTTCACTAGCGCGGGGGGTGATACGCAGTATTTT
CASSFTSAGGDTQYF